This is a list of T cell receptor beta chains from one sample in a study of T cells in Graves' hyperthyroidism and ophthalmopathy. TCRdb fed the multiplex PCR reads into MiXCR, producing one record per CDR3 protein. Of a few hundred thousand distinct CDR3 sequences listed, around 46% are singletons. Sequencing was performed on peripheral blood or thyroid tissue (not recorded which). The receptors originated from a young woman with Graves' hyperthyroidism. The conserved cysteine and the conserved F or W are not part of the CDR3 here. The order of the fields is V gene, D gene, clone size, CDR3 protein. A D gene is named only where the DNA matches it firmly. Size values are once, few and many counts, or a class for expanded clones, and some rows have none.

TRBV7-9,TRBD1,many,ASSIGQGVNTGELF
TRBV29-1,TRBD1,.,SSTGGNTEAF
TRBV12-3/TRBV12-4,.,many,ASTSGEQRYEQY
TRBV7-9,.,.,ASSLAQGALYEQY
TRBV11-2,.,.,ASSLQTLGSPLH
TRBV10-3,.,.,AISESPGNYGYT
TRBV11-3,.,many,ASSLIAGHEAF
TRBV10-1,.,many,ASSERRLNTGELF
TRBV29-1,.,.,SVGLASSYKGNYGYT
TRBV24-1,TRBD1,.,ATSEGHRTGFWETQY
TRBV20-1,.,few,SARETRLFPYTDTQY
TRBV12-3/TRBV12-4,.,.,ATSRRPGGLRIEAF
TRBV7-2,TRBD1,many,ASSLGGTGVMQPQH
TRBV6-5,TRBD2,many,ASRASGRGETQY
TRBV4-1,.,many,ASSQVGRNLDVEQY
TRBV9,.,many,ASSEGRINEKLF
TRBV3-1,TRBD1,few,ASSRAGTGPILSPLH
TRBV20-1,.,.,SATPGVSNYGYT
TRBV9,.,.,ASSFYICSAGPRAGANVLT
TRBV19,TRBD1,many,ASSMGSGTGSYEQY
TRBV19,.,many,ASSIQGGPTNEKLF
TRBV5-5,.,many,ASSPTGSTFQISTGELF
TRBV10-3,.,.,AISDRTVNVLT
TRBV25-1,TRBD1,medium-sized,ASSDSDRVYGYT
TRBV4-2,.,many,ASSQEAGANYEQY
TRBV2,.,many,ASRSEETQY
TRBV20-1,.,.,SARASGRVLTDTQY
TRBV3-1,TRBD2,.,ASSPGLAITGELF
TRBV6-6,TRBD2,.,ASSWAGGPRAYEQY
TRBV28,.,few,ASSPWWGEDQPQH
TRBV6-2/TRBV6-3,.,few,ASSYLAGAYEQY
TRBV10-3,.,few,AISEQLAKETQY
TRBV11-3,.,many,ASSFGGVNEKLF
TRBV2,.,.,ASSEKREGD
TRBV2,TRBD1,.,ASSLRQGNTGEPQH
TRBV12-3/TRBV12-4,TRBD1,many,ASIMGTAEANYGYT
TRBV19,.,many,ASKDPRGVNTIY
TRBV5-1,.,many,ASSLVGGELF
TRBV20-1,.,many,SARAGHLGETQY
TRBV12-5,TRBD1,many,ASGPGQARLNTEAF
TRBV7-2,.,.,ASRFGGVNELF
TRBV6-4,.,.,ASSDLTVYEQY
TRBV15,TRBD1,once,ATSSLPDRPAEAF
TRBV5-8,TRBD2,.,ASSSALTSGRRRGGYEQY
TRBV11-2,.,.,ASSSNPRQGTDTQY
TRBV7-8,TRBD2,.,ASSARDYGGGNEQY
TRBV7-8,.,.,ASSYHTSSGDEQF
TRBV7-3,TRBD2,many,ASSAGTSGRETQY
TRBV11-3,.,.,ASSRGATGANVLT
TRBV6-2/TRBV6-3,.,few,ASTPGISYEQY
TRBV5-1,.,.,ASNFTTGNTIY
TRBV29-1,.,once,SVGTSYGCT
TRBV11-3,.,many,ASSFGGWTEAF
TRBV25-1,.,many,ASSGRGAETQY
TRBV29-1,.,many,SVEDLGPGYGYT
TRBV7-9,.,.,ASSRSGENEQF
TRBV5-1,.,many,ASSLTREGGYT